The T cell receptor (beta chain) described here comes from a study of blood T cells in healthy people across ages. Germline CDR1 is LGHDT and CDR2 is YNNKEL (reference sequence). With 1 base removed from V and 9 bases from J, the gap between germline ends came to 7 bases. The CDR3 consists of 12 residues. Peripheral blood samples of 9 to 10 milliliters were drawn from each donor. Primed by a sample-barcoded 5' primer and a J-beta primer mix, a second PCR proceeded for 7 to 11 cycles. Each CDR3 protein gets one entry after TCRdb re-called the 5' RACE reads with MiXCR. The sample has around 1,000,000 distinct CDR3 sequences, around 25% seen once; the top ten hold less than 0.75%. This sample was shared with a second study, whose subject was T cells of mothers and their children.

The chain links TRBV3-1 to TRBJ1-3, with unresolved D. The sequencing input was blood. This TCR was sampled from a girl aged 2 to 10 in good health. The CDR3, as DNA: TGTGCCAGCAGCCAAGTCGATTCCACCATATATTTT. Its protein is CASSQVDSTIYF.